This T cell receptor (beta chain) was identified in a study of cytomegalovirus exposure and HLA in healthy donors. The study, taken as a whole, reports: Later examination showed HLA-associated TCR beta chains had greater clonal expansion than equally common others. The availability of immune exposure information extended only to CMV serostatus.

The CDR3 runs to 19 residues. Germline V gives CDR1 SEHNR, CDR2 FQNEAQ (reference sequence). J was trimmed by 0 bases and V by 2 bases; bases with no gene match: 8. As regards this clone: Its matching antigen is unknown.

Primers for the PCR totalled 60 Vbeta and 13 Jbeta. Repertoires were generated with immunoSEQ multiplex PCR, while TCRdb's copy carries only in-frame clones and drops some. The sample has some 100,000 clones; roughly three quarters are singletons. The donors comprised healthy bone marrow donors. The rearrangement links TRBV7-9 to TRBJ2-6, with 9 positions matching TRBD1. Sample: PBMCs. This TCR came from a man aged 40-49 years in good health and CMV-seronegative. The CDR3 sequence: CASSLRGDRDASGANVLTF. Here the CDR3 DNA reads TGTGCCAGCAGCTTAAGGGGGGACAGGGACGCCTCTGGGGCCAACGTCCTGACTTTC.